A selection of T cell receptor beta chains follows, all from one sample in a study of shared clonotypes between healthy human individuals. The method was immunoSEQ multiplex PCR; TCRdb's version includes in-frame clones alone and lacks a portion of them. The sample has 2.3 million or so clones, 85% to 95% seen once. Sequenced material: naive CD4+ T cells from PBMCs. The receptors were gathered from a man aged 18 to 30 in good health. Some clones in this sample may be carry-over from other donors' samples. The conserved cysteine and the conserved F or W are not part of the CDR3 here. Each record gives: CDR3 length, V gene, J gene, clone size, D gene, CDR3 protein. The D gene is left open where the match is weak. Not all rows give a size; the values are once, few, many and, for expanded clones, a class.

len: 12
v_gene: TRBV5-4
j_gene: TRBJ2-7
abundance: once
d_gene: -
CDR3aa: ASSLASASYEQY

len: 14
v_gene: TRBV9
j_gene: TRBJ2-7
abundance: -
d_gene: -
CDR3aa: ASSRTPFTAAYEQY

len: 12
v_gene: TRBV11-2
j_gene: TRBJ2-2
abundance: -
d_gene: TRBD2
CDR3aa: ASSPISGIGELF

len: 17
v_gene: TRBV5-4
j_gene: TRBJ2-1
abundance: -
d_gene: TRBD2
CDR3aa: ASSPLRTSGSLSYNEQF

len: 11
v_gene: TRBV29-1
j_gene: TRBJ2-7
abundance: -
d_gene: TRBD2
CDR3aa: SVGGRASYEQY

len: 12
v_gene: TRBV19
j_gene: TRBJ2-3
abundance: -
d_gene: -
CDR3aa: ASSIREEGVTQY

len: 13
v_gene: TRBV18
j_gene: TRBJ2-2
abundance: -
d_gene: -
CDR3aa: ASSPRQTNTGELF

len: 12
v_gene: TRBV7-2
j_gene: TRBJ2-5
abundance: -
d_gene: TRBD1
CDR3aa: ASSFGQAAETQY

len: 13
v_gene: TRBV28
j_gene: TRBJ1-1
abundance: -
d_gene: -
CDR3aa: ASRALSWDTTEAF

len: 12
v_gene: TRBV11-1
j_gene: TRBJ1-1
abundance: -
d_gene: -
CDR3aa: ASSLRGRSTEAF

len: 10
v_gene: TRBV6-1
j_gene: TRBJ2-3
abundance: -
d_gene: -
CDR3aa: ASSEYTDTQY

len: 12
v_gene: TRBV5-1
j_gene: TRBJ2-7
abundance: -
d_gene: TRBD1
CDR3aa: ASRAGTGAHEQY

len: 15
v_gene: TRBV9
j_gene: TRBJ1-1
abundance: -
d_gene: TRBD1
CDR3aa: ASNPTGGNFMNTEAF

len: 12
v_gene: TRBV4-2
j_gene: TRBJ1-2
abundance: -
d_gene: TRBD1
CDR3aa: ASSQGDRVEGYT

len: 12
v_gene: TRBV30
j_gene: TRBJ1-5
abundance: -
d_gene: -
CDR3aa: AWSVSTEHQPQH

len: 12
v_gene: TRBV27
j_gene: TRBJ2-7
abundance: -
d_gene: TRBD1
CDR3aa: ASGPGQGAREQY

len: 13
v_gene: TRBV10-1
j_gene: TRBJ2-7
abundance: -
d_gene: TRBD2
CDR3aa: ASSESGTKRWEQY

len: 12
v_gene: TRBV9
j_gene: TRBJ1-2
abundance: -
d_gene: -
CDR3aa: ASSVDPKSYGYT